Listed here is a single TCR beta chain. Produced via immunoSEQ multiplex PCR; TCRdb's table is partial and in-frame only. The table shows over 200,000 clones, with 70% to 90% occurring only once. This sample stems from a study of blood T cell repertoires in COVID-19. Deletions cut 3 bases from V and 4 bases from J, with 13 bases between. Germline lookup yields CDR1 MNHEY and CDR2 SMNVEV (reference sequence). CDR3 size: 14 residues. The chain employs TRBV27 and TRBJ2-7; D is perhaps TRBD2 (5 bases). The sequencing sample was made of PBMCs or T cells enriched from blood (not recorded which). The sequence came from a woman aged 50 to 60 who had recovered from COVID-19. The CDR3 DNA reads as TGTGCCAGCAGTTTTGGACTTCCGAATTACGAGCAGTACTTC. It yields the protein CASSFGLPNYEQYF.